The T cell receptor beta chain under discussion was sequenced for a study of shared clonotypes between healthy human individuals. Trimming removed 3 bases at V and 5 bases at J, with 13 bases between. Germline V lookup: CDR1 KGHSH, CDR2 LQKENI. CDR3 length: 14 amino acids. Every donor was a Caucasian adult from Nashville, Tennessee. Evenly divided among several immunoSEQ plates was the genomic DNA of each subset. Generated by immunoSEQ multiplex PCR, the TCRdb table keeps only in-frame clones and is missing some. The profile shows 2 million to 2.5 million clones, 90% to 95% of them singletons. V and J are TRBV18 and TRBJ2-5, with a weak D call TRBD1 (5 bases). Sequencing was performed on naive CD4+ T cells from PBMCs. Regarding subset: CD45RA+ positively selected. The receptor's source is a man between 18 and 29 years old in good health. Some clones in this sample may be carry-over from other donors' samples. The CDR3 here is CASSPQGSRETQYF. In DNA, the CDR3 is TGTGCCAGCTCACCTCAGGGTTCTCGGGAGACCCAGTACTTC.